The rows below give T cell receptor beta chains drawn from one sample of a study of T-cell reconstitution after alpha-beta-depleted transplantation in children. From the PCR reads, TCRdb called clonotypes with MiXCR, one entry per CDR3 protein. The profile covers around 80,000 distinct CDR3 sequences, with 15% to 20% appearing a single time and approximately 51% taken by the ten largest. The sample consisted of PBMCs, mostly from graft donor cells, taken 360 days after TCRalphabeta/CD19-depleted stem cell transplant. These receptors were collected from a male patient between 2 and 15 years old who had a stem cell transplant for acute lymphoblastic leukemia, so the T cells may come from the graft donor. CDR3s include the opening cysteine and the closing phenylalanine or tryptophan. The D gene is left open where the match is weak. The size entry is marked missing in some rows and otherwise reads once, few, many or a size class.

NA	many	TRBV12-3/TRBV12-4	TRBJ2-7	TGTGCCAGCAGCTCTCAAACAGGGAGCGAGCAGTACTTC	CASSSQTGSEQYF
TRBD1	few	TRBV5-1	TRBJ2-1	TGCGCCAGCAGCTCTTACGGGACAGTAGTAAGGAATGAGCAGTTCTTC	CASSSYGTVVRNEQFF
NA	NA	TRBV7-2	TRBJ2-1	TGTGCCAGCAGCTTTGAGACGAGCTCCTACAATGAGCAGTTCTTC	CASSFETSSYNEQFF
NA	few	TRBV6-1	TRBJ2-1	TGTGCCAGCAGCCCGATGGCTGGCAACTCCTACAATGAGCAGTTCTTC	CASSPMAGNSYNEQFF
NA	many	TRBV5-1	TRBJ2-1	TGCGCCAGCAGCTTGGTTCTGGCCTACAATGAGCAGTTCTTC	CASSLVLAYNEQFF
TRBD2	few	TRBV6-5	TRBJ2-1	TGTGCCAGCAGTTACTCGGCTAGCGGGAGGGGCAATGAGCAGTTCTTC	CASSYSASGRGNEQFF
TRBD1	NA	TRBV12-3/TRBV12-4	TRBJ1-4	TGTGCCAGCAGTTTTGAGTCCAGGGGGCGCGAAAAACTGTTTTTT	CASSFESRGREKLFF
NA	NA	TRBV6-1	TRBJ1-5	TGTGCCAGCAGAACTACACGGTACAATCAGCCCCAGCATTTT	CASRTTRYNQPQHF
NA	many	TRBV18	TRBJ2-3	TGTGCCAGCTCACCGATGACTAGGGTCCTCACAGATACGCAGTATTTT	CASSPMTRVLTDTQYF
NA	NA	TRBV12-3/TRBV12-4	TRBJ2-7	TGTGCCAGCACCAATAGCGGCCCCTACGAGCAGTACTTC	CASTNSGPYEQYF
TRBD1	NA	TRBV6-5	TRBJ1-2	TGTGCCAGCAGTTATCGACAGGGCCATGGCTACACCTTC	CASSYRQGHGYTF
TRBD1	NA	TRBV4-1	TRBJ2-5	TGCGCCAGCAGCCAAGCCGGGACAGTTCGGGAGACCCAGTACTTC	CASSQAGTVRETQYF
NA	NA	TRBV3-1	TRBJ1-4	TGTGCCAGCAGCCAAGCTACAGGGCCTGAAAAACTGTTTTTT	CASSQATGPEKLFF
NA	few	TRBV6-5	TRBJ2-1	TGTGCCAGCAGTCAGGGGAGTAGAGAGCAGTTCTTC	CASSQGSREQFF
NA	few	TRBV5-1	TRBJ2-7	TGCGCCAGCAGCACCTCGACAGACTACGAGCAGTACTTC	CASSTSTDYEQYF
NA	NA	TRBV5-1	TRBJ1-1	TGCGCCAGCAGTAGCGGGGAATGGATTGAAGCTTTCTTT	CASSSGEWIEAFF
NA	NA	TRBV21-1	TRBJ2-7	TGTGCCAGCAGCAACCCAACTAGCGGGAGATACGAGCAGTACTTC	CASSNPTSGRYEQYF
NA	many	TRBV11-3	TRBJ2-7	TGTGCCAGCAGCTTACCGGGACTGTTGGGGGAGCAGTACTTC	CASSLPGLLGEQYF
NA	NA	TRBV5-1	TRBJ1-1	TGCGCCAGCAACGGCGACCAAGTTTGGGGGGCAACTGAAGCTTTCTTT	CASNGDQVWGATEAFF
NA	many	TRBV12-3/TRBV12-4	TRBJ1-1	TGTGCCAGCAGCTTCGACAGGAGGTCGAACACTGAAGCTTTCTTT	CASSFDRRSNTEAFF
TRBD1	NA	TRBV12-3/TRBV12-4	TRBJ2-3	TGTGCCAGCAGTTGGCGTGGGACAGGTCTTCCAGATACGCAGTATTTT	CASSWRGTGLPDTQYF
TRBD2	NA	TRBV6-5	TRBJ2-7	TGTGCCAGCAGGACTAGCGGCGAGCAGTACTTC	CASRTSGEQYF
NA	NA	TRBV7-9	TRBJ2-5	TGTGCCAGCAGCGCCGGGGAGACCCAGTACTTC	CASSAGETQYF
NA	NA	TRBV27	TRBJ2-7	TGTGCCAGCAGCCGACAGCCTGTCTACGAGCAGTACTTC	CASSRQPVYEQYF
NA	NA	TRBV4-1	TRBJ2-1	TGCGCCAGCAGCCAAGTGCCTCTTAGCGGTCTGAAAAATGAGCAGTTCTTC	CASSQVPLSGLKNEQFF
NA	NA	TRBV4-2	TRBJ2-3	TGTGCCAGCAGCCCCCAAAGGTACGGACAAAGCACAGATACGCAGTATTTT	CASSPQRYGQSTDTQYF
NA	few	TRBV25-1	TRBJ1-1	TGTGCCAGCAGTGAATGGGAGGGATCCGCTTTCTTT	CASSEWEGSAFF
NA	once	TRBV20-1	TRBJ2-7	TGCAGTGCCTCTCCCGGGGGCTTCTCCTACGAGCAGTACTTC	CSASPGGFSYEQYF
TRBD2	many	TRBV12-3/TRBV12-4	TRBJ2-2	TGTGCCAGCAGTCCTCGGCGGGGGATCACAAGCACCGGGGAGCTGTTTTTT	CASSPRRGITSTGELFF
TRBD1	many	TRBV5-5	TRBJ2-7	TGTGCCAGCAGCTCCGACAGGGTTAATTACGAGCAGTACTTC	CASSSDRVNYEQYF
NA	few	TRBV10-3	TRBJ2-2	TGTGCCATCAGGGTGTTCTTAGGCGGGGAGCTGTTTTTT	CAIRVFLGGELFF
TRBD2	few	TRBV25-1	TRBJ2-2	TGTGCCAGCAGTGAGGCGGGACTAGCGAACACCGGGGAGCTGTTTTTT	CASSEAGLANTGELFF
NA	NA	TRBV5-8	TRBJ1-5	TGTGCCAGCAGCTTTGTACAGCATAGGCCCCAGCATTTT	CASSFVQHRPQHF
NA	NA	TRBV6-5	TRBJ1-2	TGTGCCAGCAGTACCTTAGCTAACTATGGCTACACCTTC	CASSTLANYGYTF
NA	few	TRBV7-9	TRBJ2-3	TGTGCCAGCAGCCCCCGATGGTCCACAGATACGCAGTATTTT	CASSPRWSTDTQYF
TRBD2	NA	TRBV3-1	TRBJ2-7	TGTGCCAGCAGCCGCCCACTCGGCGGGAGTTCCCACGAGCAGTACTTC	CASSRPLGGSSHEQYF
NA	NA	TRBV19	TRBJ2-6	TGTGCCAGTAGATCTGGGGCCAACGTCCTGACTTTC	CASRSGANVLTF
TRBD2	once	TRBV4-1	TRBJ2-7	TGCGCCAGCAGCCCTCAAGAATATAGCGGGAGGGCCGGCGAGCAGTACTTC	CASSPQEYSGRAGEQYF
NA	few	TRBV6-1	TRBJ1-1	TGTGCCAGCAGTGTGCGGGGTAGAGGCGCTTTCTTT	CASSVRGRGAFF
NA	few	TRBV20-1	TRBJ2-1	TGCAGTGCTAGAGCCAGTGAGCAGTTCTTC	CSARASEQFF
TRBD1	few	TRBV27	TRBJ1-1	TGTGCCAGCAGTGACCGGGACAGGGAAGCTTTCTTT	CASSDRDREAFF
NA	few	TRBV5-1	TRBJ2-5	TGCGCCAGCAGCTTGCGGCCTCTTAAAGAGACCCAGTACTTC	CASSLRPLKETQYF